Sequencing of this TCR beta chain was carried out in a study of T cells after yellow fever vaccination. The CDR3 loop spans 15 amino acids. Trimming took off 0 bases at V and 2 bases at J, with 10 bases between the two ends. Germline values: CDR1 MGHRA, CDR2 YSYEKL. As regards this clonotype: Its target is unknown.

The study's findings and limits: Although most clonotypes did not, a small share appeared in both CD4 and CD8 compartments. Any FACS-sorted repertoire could hold abundant clonotypes that contaminate it from the bulk population. Most clones from primary vaccination were detected again post-booster (roughly 96% CD4, approximately 90% CD8).

5'RACE template switching produced TCR cDNA carrying a universal primer site and UMIs. TCRdb used MiXCR to reprocess the 5' RACE reads, holding one entry per CDR3 protein. The table includes 500,000 to 650,000 distinct CDR3 sequences, around 16% detected once. The chain combines TRBV4-1 with TRBJ1-2, with D perhaps TRBD1 (6 bases). The sequences come from PBMCs, collected 4 to 6 days after the first yellow fever vaccination. The TCR was taken from a man younger than 35 who received the YFV17D yellow fever vaccine. CDR3 sequence (DNA): TGCGCCAGCAGCCAAGAATCCCAGGGGAACTATGGCTACACCTTC. Protein: CASSQESQGNYGYTF.